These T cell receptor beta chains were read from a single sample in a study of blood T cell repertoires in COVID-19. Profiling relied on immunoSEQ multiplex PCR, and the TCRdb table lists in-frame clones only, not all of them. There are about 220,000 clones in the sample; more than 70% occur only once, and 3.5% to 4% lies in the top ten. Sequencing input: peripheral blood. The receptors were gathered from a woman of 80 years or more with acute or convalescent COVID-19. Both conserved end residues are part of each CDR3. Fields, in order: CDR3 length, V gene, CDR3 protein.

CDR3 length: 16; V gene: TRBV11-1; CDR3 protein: CASSPTGTGDYNEQFF
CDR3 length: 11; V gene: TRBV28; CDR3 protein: CAKPGTGVLDF
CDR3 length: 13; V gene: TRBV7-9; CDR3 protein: CASSYRGGTEAFF
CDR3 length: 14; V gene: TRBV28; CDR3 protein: CATCRTGPVSPLHF
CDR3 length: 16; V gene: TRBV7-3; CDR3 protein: CASSLTLAGAYNEQFF
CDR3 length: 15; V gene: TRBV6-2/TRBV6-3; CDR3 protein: CASSSMTSGTETQYF
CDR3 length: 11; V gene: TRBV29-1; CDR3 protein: CSVDGDRRAFF
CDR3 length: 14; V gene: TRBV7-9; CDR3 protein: CASSLREATGELFF
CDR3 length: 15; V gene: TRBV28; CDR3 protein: CASSLVGGNQETQYF
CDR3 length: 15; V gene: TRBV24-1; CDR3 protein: CATSPSGYSTGELFF
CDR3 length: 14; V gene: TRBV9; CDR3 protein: CASSDDRGQETQYF
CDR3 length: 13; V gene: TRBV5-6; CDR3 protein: CASSRGWSYEQYF
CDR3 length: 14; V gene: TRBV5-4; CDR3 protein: CASSFGGWNQPQHF
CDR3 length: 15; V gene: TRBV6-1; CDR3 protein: CASSEGLAGGYEQYF
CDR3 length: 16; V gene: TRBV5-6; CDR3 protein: CASSSGLAGGQETQYF
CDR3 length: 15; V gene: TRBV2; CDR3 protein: CASSEGALGSYEQYF
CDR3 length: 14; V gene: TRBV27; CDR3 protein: CASSQGQIRGGYTF
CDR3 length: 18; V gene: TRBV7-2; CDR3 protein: CASSLEVMSGGGNQPQHF